One and the same sample provided the 30 T cell receptor beta chains below, sequenced in a study of blood T cells in healthy people across ages. For the second PCR, which ran for 7 to 11 cycles, a sample-barcoded 5' primer and a J-beta primer mix were used. TCRdb re-called the 5' RACE reads through MiXCR, storing one row per CDR3 protein. The data hold just over 800,000 distinct CDR3 sequences, with approximately 65% observed a single time. Sequenced input: blood. The source is a man under 40 in good health.

The chain uses TRBV12-3 or TRBV12-4 and TRBJ1-5; no clear D gene. This CDR3 spans 15 amino acids. Deletions cut 1 base from V and 6 bases from J, with 13 bases between. This CDR3 reads CASSLGSAIGQPQHF. In nucleotides, the CDR3 is TGTGCCAGCAGTTTAGGATCGGCAATAGGTCAGCCCCAGCATTTT.

The chain uses TRBV3-1 and TRBJ2-4; D is possibly TRBD1 or TRBD2 (5 bases each). Germline V gives CDR1 LGHDT, CDR2 YNNKEL (reference sequence). The CDR3 totals 14 residues. V was clipped by 0 bases and J by 9 bases, with 12 bases between them. The CDR3 sequence: CASSQDQRGTIQYF. CDR3 nucleotide sequence: TGTGCCAGCAGCCAAGATCAACGAGGGACCATTCAGTACTTC.

The chain links TRBV6-2 or TRBV6-3 to TRBJ2-2; D possibly matches TRBD1 or TRBD2 (5 bases each). V was cut by 7 bases and J by 4 bases, with 16 bases left in between. Germline assignment: CDR1 MNHEY and CDR2 SVGEGT. The CDR3 covers 15 residues. The CDR3 reads CASTTRGTATGELFF. CDR3 sequence (DNA): TGTGCCAGCACGACCCGTGGGACGGCCACCGGGGAGCTGTTTTTT.

This clonotype was seen more than once but under ten times. CDR3 bases: TGTGCCAGTGCCCTTATGGACGAGCAGTACTTC. Amino acids: CASALMDEQYF. The rearrangement joins TRBV25-1 to TRBJ2-7; D gene unclear. Germline CDR1 MGHDK, CDR2 SYGVNS. V was pared by 9 bases and J by 5 bases, with 11 bases between. The CDR3 is 11 amino acids.

As for this clonotype: Compared with germline, one end of the junction differs, possibly owing to a read error. V is TRBV5-6 and J is TRBJ2-1; D not certain. In germline, CDR1 is SGHDT, CDR2 YYEEEE. The CDR3 runs to 15 residues. The CDR3 region has the DNA TGTGCCAGCAGTCTTCCCCACAGCTCCGACAATGAGCAGTTCTTC. The encoded protein is CASSLPHSSDNEQFF.

The chain has TRBV20-1 and TRBJ2-3; 10 bases line up with TRBD2. V was pared by 2 bases and J by 2 bases, with 7 bases of the junction left unmatched. CDR1 is DFQATT, CDR2 SNEGSKA, per germline (reference sequence). The CDR3 consists of 16 residues. The CDR3 nucleotides read TGCAGTGCTAGACCACCCCTAGCGGGAGCCACAGATACGCAGTATTTT. As protein: CSARPPLAGATDTQYF.

This clonotype has only one observation. J is TRBJ1-6 and V is TRBV6-2 or TRBV6-3; the D is unclear. This CDR3 contains 11 residues. The germline gives CDR1 MNHEY, CDR2 SVGEGT. Trimming cost V 7 bases and J 10 bases, with 8 bases left between them. CDR3 residues: CASTDGSPLHF. In DNA form, the CDR3 reads TGTGCCAGCACCGATGGCTCACCCCTCCACTTT.

CDR3 loop: CASSYGTSTYEQYF. Written as DNA, the CDR3 is TGTGCCAGCAGTTACGGGACTAGCACCTACGAGCAGTACTTC. The V gene is TRBV6-5, the J gene TRBJ2-7; 9 nucleotides line up with TRBD2. J gave up 2 bases and V 2 bases, and 1 base lay outside the gene matches. CDR1 MNHEY and CDR2 SVGAGI come from the germline V gene. The CDR3 is 14 amino acids.

The chain uses TRBV7-2 and TRBJ1-2; TRBD1 might be the D (5 bases). Germline-derived CDR1 and CDR2 are SGHTA and FQGNSA. The CDR3 length is 14 residues. V dropped 1 base and J dropped 7 bases, with 13 bases sitting between them. The CDR3 loop reads CASSLDVRESGYTF. The CDR3, as DNA: TGTGCCAGCAGCTTAGATGTCAGGGAGAGTGGCTACACCTTC.

The chain carries TRBV21-1 and TRBJ2-7; TRBD2 was called by the table and not checked on the DNA. TRBV21-1 is described as a pseudogene. The length of the CDR3 is 16 residues. CDR3 DNA sequence: TGTGCCAGCACCATAAACTGGGACTACAACTCCTACGAGCAGTACTTC. Encoded protein: CASTINWDYNSYEQYF.

The chain employs TRBV5-1 and TRBJ2-7; D is perhaps TRBD1 (6 bases). There are 15 residues in the CDR3. Trimming pared 3 bases from V and 6 bases from J, leaving 19 bases between. The germline V gene has CDR1 SGHRS and CDR2 YFSETQ. CDR3 DNA sequence: TGCGCCAGCAGCTCAGGGGCGCAGGGGATTTGCGAGCAGTACTTC. Translated, it gives CASSSGAQGICEQYF.

The V gene is TRBV4-3, the J gene TRBJ2-7; 9 bases line up with TRBD2. After removal of 1 base from V and 3 bases from J, the junction contained 7 bases not matched to a gene. Germline lookup yields CDR1 LGHNA and CDR2 YSLEER. The CDR3 has 16 residues. CDR3 coding DNA: TGCGCCAGCAGCCAAGGCCCTCTAGCGGGGAGCTACGAGCAGTACTTC. This translates into CASSQGPLAGSYEQYF.

The table lists this clonotype with a few counts. J is TRBJ1-5 and V is TRBV7-2, with unresolved D. Germline CDR1 SGHTA, CDR2 FQGNSA. V lost 3 bases and J 6 bases, leaving 15 bases between the germline ends. There are 15 residues in the CDR3. The CDR3 loop is CASSFVKGEGQPQHF. CDR3 DNA: TGTGCCAGCAGCTTCGTGAAGGGAGAGGGTCAGCCCCAGCATTTT.

This clonotype was seen a few times. V is TRBV28 and J is TRBJ2-7; TRBD2 agrees at 10 bases. The CDR3 covers 15 residues. From germline, CDR1 is MDHEN and CDR2 SYDVKM. V trimming: 3 bases; J trimming: 2 bases; junction bases outside the gene matches: 4. In nucleotides, the CDR3 is TGTGCCAGCAGTTTTCTAGCGGGGGTTCCCTACGAGCAGTACTTC. It yields the protein CASSFLAGVPYEQYF.

This clonotype was picked up one time. The genes are TRBV30 and TRBJ2-4; 9 bases are shared with TRBD1. TRBJ2-5 matches the DNA end more closely, so the J call is doubtful. Germline V lookup: CDR1 GTSNPN, CDR2 SVGIG (reference sequence). This CDR3 region has 15 residues. CDR3 DNA sequence: TGTGCCTGGAGTGTACCCGGGACAGGGCAAGAGACCCAGTACTTC. Protein sequence: CAWSVPGTGQETQYF.

V is TRBV6-5 and J is TRBJ2-7; D gene ambiguous. The tail of the sequence fits TRBJ2-5 better, so the J call may be wrong. Germline loops: CDR1 MNHEY, CDR2 SVGAGI. The CDR3 sequence is 15 residues long. The CDR3 region has the DNA TGTGCCAGCAGTTATAGGCGAGACCTTAAAGAGACCCAGTACTTC. Translating it yields CASSYRRDLKETQYF.

The V gene is TRBV2, the J gene TRBJ1-1, with TRBD1 identical over 8 bases. The CDR3 spans 13 residues. V trimming: 8 bases; J trimming: 4 bases; junction bases outside the gene matches: 6. CDR1 and CDR2 from the germline V gene are SNHLY and FYNNEI. The CDR3 sequence: CASRDRLITEAFF. CDR3 DNA: TGTGCCAGCCGGGACAGGCTAATCACTGAAGCTTTCTTT. The entire variable domain, with the rest obtained from reference TRBV2 and TRBJ1-1, is as follows: EPEVTQTPSHQVTQMGQEVILRCVPISNHLYFYWYRQILGQKVEFLVSFYNNEISEKSEIFDDQFSVERPDGSNFTLKIRSTKLEDSAMYFCASRDRLITEAFFGQGTRLTVV.

The V call is TRBV7-2, the J call TRBJ2-1; TRBD2 agrees at 9 bases. Germline CDR1 SGHTA, CDR2 FQGNSA. V dropped 6 bases and J dropped 4; count of bases not matched to a gene: 10. There are 16 residues in the CDR3. The CDR3 DNA is TGTGCCAGCAGTCGATCTAGCGGGACTGGATACAATGAGCAGTTCTTC. It codes for CASSRSSGTGYNEQFF.

This clonotype was picked up a small number of times. The chain joins TRBV24-1 to TRBJ2-5; D might be TRBD1 or TRBD2, each matching 5 bases. Germline V gene data show CDR1 as KGHDR and CDR2 as SFDVKD. This CDR3 contains 15 residues. V lost 4 bases and J lost 3, with 14 bases in between. The CDR3 spells CATSDSGRLKETQYF. The CDR3 coding sequence is TGTGCCACCAGTGACTCGGGACGGCTGAAAGAGACCCAGTACTTC.

This clonotype was picked up one time. The rearrangement uses TRBV4-3 and TRBJ2-1, with a tentative D call TRBD1 (5 bases). Trimming cost V 3 bases and J 4 bases, with 7 bases left between them. The germline V gene has CDR1 LGHNA and CDR2 YSLEER. The CDR3 loop spans 13 amino acids. CDR3 loop: CASSQRQYNEQFF. CDR3 nucleotides: TGCGCCAGCAGCCAGAGACAGTACAATGAGCAGTTCTTC.

The rearrangement uses TRBV2 and TRBJ2-5, with a tentative D call TRBD1 (7 bases). CDR3 length equals 15 residues. Germline-derived CDR1 and CDR2 are SNHLY and FYNNEI. V lost 3 bases and J lost 11, with 22 bases in between. The CDR3 spells CASSEARPGGREQYF. Written as DNA, the CDR3 is TGTGCCAGCAGTGAGGCACGCCCAGGGGGTCGGGAGCAGTACTTC.

This CDR3 is CASSQTRTEEHRAFF. The CDR3, as DNA: TGCGCCAGCAGCCAGACTAGGACCGAAGAACATCGGGCTTTCTTT. The V gene is TRBV4-3, the J gene TRBJ1-1; D gene uncertain. Trimming cost V 3 bases and J 11 bases, with 22 bases left between them. Germline-derived CDR1 and CDR2 are LGHNA and YSLEER. The CDR3 extends over 15 amino acids.

The V call is TRBV19, the J call TRBJ2-7, with 8 positions matching TRBD1. J lost 2 bases, V lost 4 bases, and 7 bases had no gene match. Germline V gene data show CDR1 as LNHDA and CDR2 as SQIVND (reference sequence). The CDR3 covers 15 residues. DNA of the CDR3: TGTGCCAGTAGTACTCAGGACAGGGCCACCTACGAGCAGTACTTC. Amino acids: CASSTQDRATYEQYF. Full variable domain (outside the CDR3, taken from reference TRBV19 and TRBJ2-7): DGGITQSPKYLFRKEGQNVTLSCEQNLNHDAMYWYRQDPGQGLRLIYYSQIVNDFQKGDIAEGYSVSREKKESFPLTVTSAQKNPTAFYLCASSTQDRATYEQYFGPGTRLTVT.

This clonotype was counted a few times. The CDR3 sequence: CASSPNRGLRETQYF. In DNA form, the CDR3 reads TGCGCCAGCAGCCCGAACAGGGGTTTACGAGAGACCCAGTACTTC. The V and J genes are TRBV4-3 and TRBJ2-5, with 7 bases identical to TRBD1. CDR3 length: 15 residues. V dropped 4 bases and J dropped 4; count of bases not matched to a gene: 9. Germline values: CDR1 LGHNA, CDR2 YSLEER.

This chain joins TRBV7-2 and TRBJ1-2, with 9 nucleotides matching TRBD1. Per germline, CDR1 SGHTA and CDR2 FQGNSA. V lost 3 bases, J lost 5 bases, and 4 bases stayed unmatched. There are 14 residues in the CDR3. Here the CDR3 reads CASSFIGTGYGYTF. CDR3 sequence (DNA): TGTGCCAGCAGCTTTATTGGGACAGGGTATGGCTACACCTTC.

Of note for this clonotype: The junction and the germline gene differ at one end; a read error may be behind it. This chain uses TRBV6-5 with TRBJ1-1, with D tentatively TRBD1 (5 bases). The CDR3 runs to 14 residues. Germline values: CDR1 MNHEY, CDR2 SVGAGI. For the CDR3, the DNA is TGTACCAGCAGTTACGGGGGGGTGAACACTGAAGCTTTCTTT. It yields the protein CTSSYGGVNTEAFF.

A remark on this clonotype: A much larger clone differs by one base, so this may be a read error. This chain uses TRBV4-3 with TRBJ1-5; D unclear. V lost 4 bases and J 0 bases, leaving 10 bases between the germline ends. Germline CDR1 reads LGHNA; CDR2 reads YSLEER. This CDR3 contains 15 residues. The CDR3 region is CASSREIYSNQPQHF. In nucleotides, the CDR3 is TGCGCCAGCAGCCGAGAGATATATAGCAATCAGCCCCAGCATTTT.

V gene TRBV30 combines with J gene TRBJ2-6; no clear D. This CDR3 comprises 14 residues. The germline CDR1 and CDR2 sequences are GTSNPN and SVGIG (reference sequence). V was cut by 3 bases and J by 1 base, with 7 bases left in between. The CDR3, as DNA: TGTGCCTGGAGCGCTTTGTCTGGGGCCAACGTCCTGACTTTC. It encodes CAWSALSGANVLTF.

The chain links TRBV3-1 to TRBJ2-7; 7 nucleotides agree with TRBD1. The CDR3 length is 15 residues. Germline V CDR1 and CDR2: LGHDT, YNNKEL (reference sequence). The junction had 7 bases not matched to a gene; V was cut back by 1 base and J by 4 bases. The CDR3 loop is CASSQGEGGGYEQYF. CDR3 in DNA: TGTGCCAGCAGCCAAGGGGAAGGGGGCGGATACGAGCAGTACTTC.

This chain connects TRBV7-2 to TRBJ2-7; 9 bases match TRBD2. Germline trimming cut 1 base from V and 2 bases from J; bases unmatched to any gene: 6. CDR3 size: 16 residues. Germline-derived CDR1 and CDR2 are SGHTA and FQGNSA. In DNA form, the CDR3 reads TGTGCCAGCAGCTTAGGAGTTAAGCGGGGGGCCTACGAGCAGTACTTC. This codes for CASSLGVKRGAYEQYF.